This entry describes one TCR beta chain. What it recognizes is unknown. Sequencing used immunoSEQ multiplex PCR; TCRdb keeps in-frame clones, though not all of them. Among around 25,000 clones, 80% to 90% were seen once, and the ten largest hold around 8.7%. The record originates from a study of PD-1 blockade in classical Hodgkin lymphoma. Findings and caveats of the study: When set against healthy donors, newly diagnosed patients were reported to show lower baseline TCR diversity. Later analyses included only patients treated at least 1 year post-ASCT.

Per the germline V gene, CDR1 is ENHRY and CDR2 is SYGVKD. The CDR3 length is 14 residues. The V end was cut by 5 bases, the J end by 3 bases, with 12 bases between. Every single patient, without exception, relapsed after autologous stem cell transplantation, and brentuximab vedotin exposure varied. The gene calls are TRBV10-3 and TRBJ2-3, with D perhaps TRBD2 (5 bases). The sequenced sample was peripheral blood mononuclear cells (PBMCs), obtained before the second cycle of nivolumab. The receptor was isolated from a human donor with classical Hodgkin lymphoma. CDR3 in DNA: TGTGCCATCAGTAGTCGGGGAGTGACAGATACGCAGTATTTT. It encodes CAISSRGVTDTQYF.